The TCR beta chain under discussion was sequenced for a study of OX40 agonist ivuxolimab in advanced cancers. On this clone: Its matching antigen is unknown.

Study-wide results and caveats: There was clonal expansion of CD4+ and CD8+ blood T cells by week 6 at 0.1 to 3.0 mg/kg.

Generated by immunoSEQ multiplex PCR, the TCRdb table keeps only in-frame clones and is missing some. The sample has around 94,000 clones; roughly 88% are singletons. Blood samples were obtained at baseline, cycle 4 day 1, and cycle 7 day 1. This clonotype was sampled from an adult with an advanced solid tumor such as melanoma, head and neck, liver or kidney cancer. This sample comprised CD4+ or CD8+ T cells sorted from blood, obtained in a trial of the OX40 agonist ivuxolimab.

CDR3 residues: CAPGLPGTQYF. The CDR3 nucleotides are TGTGCCCCTGGGCTCCCAGGTACGCAGTATTTT. The V and J genes are TRBV7-9 and TRBJ2-3, with no clear D. This CDR3 is 11 amino acids long. CDR1 is SEHNR and CDR2 is FQNEAQ in the germline V gene (reference sequence). V was clipped by 11 bases and J by 8 bases, with 14 bases between them.